The next 10 T cell receptor beta chains were all read from a single sample in a study of cytomegalovirus exposure and HLA in healthy donors. A multiplex PCR was run with 60 Vbeta primers and 13 Jbeta primers. Assay: immunoSEQ multiplex PCR; the TCRdb copy retains only in-frame clones and omits some. Altogether roughly 290,000 clones are present, roughly 90% being singletons, with the ten largest covering roughly 2%. Sequencing was carried out using PBMCs. The receptor source for this set is a woman between 18 and 29 years old in good health and CMV-seronegative.

The V gene is TRBV5-1, the J gene TRBJ2-2; tentatively, D is TRBD1 (6 bases). Trimming shortened V by 2 bases and J by 6 bases, and 14 bases separated the two germline ends. Germline assignment: CDR1 SGHRS and CDR2 YFSETQ. The CDR3 spans 15 residues. Here the CDR3 reads CASSFNQGNPGELFF. The CDR3 bases are TGCGCCAGCAGCTTCAATCAGGGGAATCCCGGGGAGCTGTTTTTT.

This clone showed up just a few times. The rearrangement uses TRBV6-6 and TRBJ1-1; no definite D call. Between the trimmed V and J ends, which lost 0 bases and 0 bases, there was a span of 11 bases. The CDR3 is 16 residues long. In germline, CDR1 is MNHNY, CDR2 SVGAGI (reference sequence). The CDR3 spells CASSYSRGNLNTEAFF. In DNA, the CDR3 is TGTGCCAGCAGTTACTCTCGAGGGAATTTGAACACTGAAGCTTTCTTT.

The CDR3 coding sequence is TGTGCCAGCAGAAAGGGGGGGAGGTCCTACAATGAGCAGTTCTTC. Its protein product is CASRKGGRSYNEQFF. This chain connects TRBV7-8 to TRBJ2-1; weak D call: TRBD2 (7 bases). CDR1 and CDR2 (germline): SGHVS, FQNEAQ. Trimming took 6 bases from V and 1 from J, leaving 13 bases between them. This CDR3 is 15 amino acids long.

V usage is TRBV7-9 and J usage is TRBJ1-4; 7 bases match TRBD1. The CDR3 contains 16 residues. The V gene's germline CDR1 is SEHNR and CDR2 FQNEAQ (reference sequence). The J segment lost 3 bases and the V segment lost 3 bases, leaving 7 bases of the junction unmatched. CDR3 amino acids: CASSFDLGTANEKLFF. Here the CDR3 DNA reads TGTGCCAGCAGCTTCGACCTCGGGACAGCTAATGAAAAACTGTTTTTT.

V is TRBV29-1 and J is TRBJ1-2; 7 bases agree with TRBD1. Germline CDR1 is SQVTM and CDR2 is ANQGSEA. Trimming at V came to 0 bases and at J to 8 bases, leaving 12 bases not matched to a gene. The CDR3 loop spans 15 amino acids. The CDR3 nucleotides are TGCAGCGTTGAAGAACCCCGGGACAGCGTTTTGGGCTACACCTTC. Amino acid sequence: CSVEEPRDSVLGYTF.

The chain has TRBV5-7 and TRBJ2-1, with D possibly TRBD2 on 6 matching bases. TRBV5-7 is given ORF status, its function remaining uncertain. This CDR3 has 14 residues. V dropped 5 bases and J dropped 3 bases, with 12 bases sitting between them. CDR3 region: CASRRGRFYNEQFF. DNA of the CDR3: TGTGCCAGCAGGCGGGGCAGGTTCTACAATGAGCAGTTCTTC.

This rearrangement joins TRBV5-1 to TRBJ2-7; D possibly corresponds to TRBD1 (5 bases). Germline V lookup: CDR1 SGHRS, CDR2 YFSETQ. This CDR3 has 16 residues. V lost 1 base and J 0 bases, leaving 14 bases between the germline ends. The CDR3 spells CASSLSQGVFSYEQYF. The CDR3 DNA reads TGCGCCAGCAGCTTGAGCCAAGGGGTCTTCTCCTACGAGCAGTACTTC.

This clone was counted a single time. The chain uses TRBV19 and TRBJ1-1; D is uncertain. The germline V and J ends were trimmed by 5 bases and 11 bases, with 15 bases remaining between them. Germline assignment: CDR1 LNHDA and CDR2 SQIVND (reference sequence). The length of the CDR3 is 12 residues. The CDR3, as DNA: TGTGCCAGTAGTCCCTCGTTCTGGGAGGCTTTCTTT. Encoded protein: CASSPSFWEAFF. Filled out from reference TRBV19 and TRBJ1-1, the complete variable domain reads DGGITQSPKYLFRKEGQNVTLSCEQNLNHDAMYWYRQDPGQGLRLIYYSQIVNDFQKGDIAEGYSVSREKKESFPLTVTSAQKNPTAFYLCASSPSFWEAFFGQGTRLTVV.

In its sample, this clone was seen once. Within the sample, other DNA sequences also encode this same CDR3. The CDR3 is CASSPGQGGYEQYF. The CDR3 DNA is TGCGCCAGCAGCCCGGGACAGGGCGGGTACGAGCAGTACTTC. The chain is built from TRBV5-1 and TRBJ2-7, with TRBD1 identical over 9 bases. Trimming at V came to 4 bases and at J to 4 bases, leaving 6 bases not matched to a gene. The CDR3 runs to 14 residues. Germline values: CDR1 SGHRS, CDR2 YFSETQ.

This clone appeared a few times. The chain is built from TRBV23-1 and TRBJ2-7; 9 bases line up with TRBD2. TRBV23-1 is an open reading frame whose function is uncertain. The ends lost 6 bases at V and 2 bases at J; junction bases unmatched: 5. The CDR3 covers 14 residues. CDR3 loop: CASSFSGGAYEQYF. CDR3 DNA: TGCGCCAGCAGCTTTAGCGGGGGAGCCTACGAGCAGTACTTC.